The 14 T cell receptor beta chains below were found in one sample sequenced in a study of blood T cell repertoires in COVID-19. Repertoires were generated with immunoSEQ multiplex PCR, while TCRdb's copy carries only in-frame clones and drops some. The sample lists about 110,000 clones, 75% to 80% occurring once. Material for sequencing was peripheral blood. Receptors were obtained from a woman of 80 years or more with active or convalescent COVID-19.

The gene calls are TRBV19 and TRBJ2-5, with TRBD1 identical over 9 bases. The junction had 7 bases not matched to a gene; V was cut back by 6 bases and J by 5 bases. CDR3 length equals 14 residues. CDR1 is LNHDA and CDR2 is SQIVND in the germline V gene (reference sequence). CDR3 loop: CASSILGQGETQYF. The CDR3, as DNA: TGTGCCAGTAGCATCTTAGGACAGGGGGAGACCCAGTACTTC.

This chain connects TRBV28 to TRBJ1-4; 11 bases align to TRBD1. V shed 6 bases, J shed 6 bases, and the junction held 6 bases outside the gene matches. The CDR3 has 15 residues. Per the germline V gene, CDR1 is MDHEN and CDR2 is SYDVKM. The CDR3 DNA reads as TGTGCCAGCAGCCCCGGGACAGGGGGTTATGAAAAACTGTTTTTT. This gives the protein CASSPGTGGYEKLFF.

The chain has TRBV7-9 and TRBJ2-5; 9 bases match TRBD2. Germline values: CDR1 SEHNR, CDR2 FQNEAQ (reference sequence). V gave up 7 bases and J gave up 3 bases; unmatched junction bases: 15. The CDR3 totals 17 residues. This CDR3 reads CASNLGWLAGREETQYF. The CDR3 DNA sequence: TGTGCCAGCAACCTGGGGTGGCTAGCGGGACGGGAAGAGACCCAGTACTTC. Drawing the rest from reference TRBV7-9 and TRBJ2-5, the complete variable domain is DTGVSQNPRHKITKRGQNVTFRCDPISEHNRLYWYRQTLGQGPEFLTYFQNEAQLEKSRLLSDRFSAERPKGSFSTLEIQRTEQGDSAMYLCASNLGWLAGREETQYFGPGTRLLVL.

This chain connects TRBV4-3 to TRBJ2-1; 10 nucleotides match TRBD2. V shed 4 bases, J shed 10 bases, and the junction held 4 bases outside the gene matches. The germline V gene encodes CDR1 LGHNA and CDR2 YSLEER. CDR3 length: 13 residues. The CDR3 sequence is CASSPLAGAEQFF. The CDR3 bases are TGCGCCAGCAGCCCCCTAGCGGGGGCGGAGCAGTTCTTC.

The chain is built from TRBV28 and TRBJ2-3, with a weak D call TRBD1 (5 bases). V was cut by 8 bases and J by 1 base, with 19 bases left in between. CDR1 is MDHEN and CDR2 is SYDVKM in the germline V gene. This CDR3 is built from 16 residues. CDR3 residues: CASLSGAVTGTDTQYF. For the CDR3, the DNA is TGTGCCAGCCTAAGTGGGGCCGTTACTGGCACAGATACGCAGTATTTT.

The chain has TRBV5-1 and TRBJ2-5; 7 bases align to TRBD1. The CDR3 sequence is 14 residues long. Germline V gives CDR1 SGHRS, CDR2 YFSETQ. With V trimmed by 5 bases and J by 0 bases, 4 bases remained unmatched. For the CDR3, the DNA is TGCGCCAGCAGTTACGACAGGGACCAAGAGACCCAGTACTTC. Its protein product is CASSYDRDQETQYF.

Points on this clone: One end of the junction fails to match germline, which may point to a read error. The genes are TRBV6-1 and TRBJ2-7; weak D call: TRBD2 (5 bases). This CDR3 has 14 amino acids. From germline, CDR1 is MNHNS and CDR2 SASEGT. The CDR3 here is CANSEGEVAYEQYF. CDR3 nucleotide sequence: TGTGCCAACAGTGAGGGTGAGGTCGCCTACGAGCAGTACTTC.

The chain combines TRBV20-1 with TRBJ2-3, with D possibly matching TRBD2 (6 bases). CDR1 and CDR2 from the germline V gene are DFQATT and SNEGSKA (reference sequence). This CDR3 spans 14 amino acids. Trimming took off 3 bases at V and 1 base at J, with 11 bases between the two ends. The DNA of the CDR3 is TGCAGTGCTAGTTTTAGCGGACGCACAGATACGCAGTATTTT. This encodes CSASFSGRTDTQYF.

This sequence joins TRBV19 and TRBJ1-4; D gene ambiguous. CDR1 and CDR2 from the germline V gene are LNHDA and SQIVND (reference sequence). V dropped 8 bases and J dropped 1 base, with 8 bases sitting between them. There are 13 residues in the CDR3. The chain's CDR3 is CASLRRTNEKLFF. CDR3 in DNA: TGTGCCAGTCTCAGAAGAACTAATGAAAAACTGTTTTTT.

A few counts support this clone. The chain couples TRBV19 to TRBJ1-1, with a possible D match to TRBD1 (6 bases). The germline CDR1 and CDR2 sequences are LNHDA and SQIVND (reference sequence). Between the trimmed V and J ends, which lost 6 bases and 0 bases, there was a span of 14 bases. The CDR3 loop spans 15 amino acids. This CDR3 reads CASSKMQGMNTEAFF. CDR3 nucleotides: TGTGCCAGTAGCAAAATGCAGGGGATGAACACTGAAGCTTTCTTT.

The CDR3 coding sequence is TGTGCCAGCAGCCTGTCTACAGGGTTCCTCGCCAAAAACATTCAGTACTTC. Amino acid sequence: CASSLSTGFLAKNIQYF. The V call is TRBV3-1 (or the pseudogene TRBV3-2), the J call TRBJ2-4; possibly TRBD1 for D (6 bases). Germline-derived CDR1 and CDR2 are LGHDT and YNNKEL (reference sequence). The CDR3 runs to 17 residues. Between the trimmed V and J ends, which lost 4 bases and 1 base, there was a span of 17 bases.

The chain recombines TRBV5-1 with TRBJ2-7; tentative D call: TRBD1 (5 bases). CDR1 is SGHRS and CDR2 is YFSETQ in the germline V gene. The CDR3 covers 14 residues. Trimming took 1 base from V and 1 from J, leaving 9 bases between them. CDR3 amino acids: CASSLFTGSYEQYF. CDR3 coding DNA: TGCGCCAGCAGCTTGTTCACAGGATCCTACGAGCAGTACTTC. The whole variable domain, filled in from reference TRBV5-1 and TRBJ2-7, reads KAGVTQTPRYLIKTRGQQVTLSCSPISGHRSVSWYQQTPGQGLQFLFEYFSETQRNKGNFPGRFSGRQFSNSRSEMNVSTLELGDSALYLCASSLFTGSYEQYFGPGTRLTVT.

V is TRBV7-9 and J is TRBJ2-6, with D possibly being TRBD1 (5 bases). Between the trimmed V and J ends, which lost 4 bases and 3 bases, there was a span of 13 bases. This CDR3 comprises 16 residues. Germline loops: CDR1 SEHNR, CDR2 FQNEAQ (reference sequence). The CDR3 DNA is TGTGCCAGCAGCTCCACTTCCAGGGATGGGGCCAACGTCCTGACTTTC. Amino acids: CASSSTSRDGANVLTF.

The chain couples TRBV28 to TRBJ2-7, with D tentatively TRBD2 (5 bases). V lost 5 bases to trimming and J lost 3 bases, with 14 bases between them. The CDR3 spans 14 residues. Germline CDR1 and CDR2: MDHEN and SYDVKM. In DNA, the CDR3 is TGTGCCAGCAGTCCCAGCGGTACCGTCTACGAGCAGTACTTC. Translating it yields CASSPSGTVYEQYF.